This TCR beta chain was retrieved from a study of response to subunit inactivated influenza vaccine. The sample holds a few counts of this clonotype. Its specificity is not known. Germline V CDR1 and CDR2: SGHTA, FQGNSA. Trimming pared 4 bases from V and 5 bases from J, leaving 14 bases between. The CDR3 is made up of 14 amino acids. TCRdb ran MiXCR on the RT-PCR reads and lists one entry per CDR3 protein. The table lists more than 550,000 distinct CDR3 sequences, 11% of them singletons. Study observations and caveats: Authors suggested each seasonal flu vaccination may recruit only limited numbers of new T cells.

Separately, the same data were catalogued under a study of T cells expressing NK-cell markers. That work states: Making the TCR beta cDNA relied on 5'RACE template switching with UMIs. TCR beta repertoires came from sorted CD3+CD56+NKG2C+, CD3+CD56+NKG2C- and CD3+CD56-NKG2C+ T cells. One of the eight sequenced donors was seronegative, whereas the other seven were HCMV-seropositive. Leadership of the CD3+CD56-NKG2C+ fraction also belonged to these clonotypes in a few donors.

The chain links TRBV7-2 to TRBJ2-5; D is unresolved. The TCR comes from a man between 45 and 60 years old who received an inactivated influenza vaccine. This material consisted of PBMCs from blood, taken on the day of vaccination. CDR3 sequence (DNA): TGTGCCAGCAGCTGGACCTCCTTAGGGGAGACCCAGTACTTC. It codes for CASSWTSLGETQYF.